This T cell receptor (beta chain) emerged from a study of blood T cell repertoires in COVID-19. CDR1 and CDR2 from the germline V gene are LNHDA and SQIVND (reference sequence). The CDR3 covers 17 residues. V was clipped by 1 base and J by 6 bases, with 19 bases between them. The method was immunoSEQ multiplex PCR; TCRdb's version includes in-frame clones alone and lacks a portion of them. The sample has 200,000 to 300,000 clones; around 87% are singletons. The chain is built from TRBV19 and TRBJ1-5, with D uncertain. The source material was peripheral blood. The source is a woman in her sixties or seventies with COVID-19, enrolled during active disease. The CDR3 is CASSIVFGPGSVQPQHF. The CDR3 bases are TGTGCCAGTAGTATAGTGTTTGGACCGGGGAGCGTTCAGCCCCAGCATTTT.